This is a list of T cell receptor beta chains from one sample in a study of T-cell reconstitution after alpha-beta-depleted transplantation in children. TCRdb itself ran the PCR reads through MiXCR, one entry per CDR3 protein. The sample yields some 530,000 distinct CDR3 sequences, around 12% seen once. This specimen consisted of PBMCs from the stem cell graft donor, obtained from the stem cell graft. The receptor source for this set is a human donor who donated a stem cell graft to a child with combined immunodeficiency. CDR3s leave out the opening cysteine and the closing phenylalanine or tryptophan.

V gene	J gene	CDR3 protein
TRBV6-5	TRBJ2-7	ASISRDRVYEQY
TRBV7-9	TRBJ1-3	ASSPHRLSGNTIY
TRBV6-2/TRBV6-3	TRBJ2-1	ASSYSDLYNEQF
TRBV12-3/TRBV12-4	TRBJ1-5	ASSPTRRNQPQH
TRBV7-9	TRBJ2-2	ASSPQGRPGELF
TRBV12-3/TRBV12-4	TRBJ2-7	ASSSGQALAYEQY
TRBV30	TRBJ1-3	AWSVRPKPGNTIY
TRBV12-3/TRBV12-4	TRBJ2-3	ASSRRFTDTQY
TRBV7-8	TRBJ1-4	ASSLNSRSREKLF
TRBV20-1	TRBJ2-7	SARGTSGGTYEQY
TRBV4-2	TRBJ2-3	ASSQLPGTDTQY
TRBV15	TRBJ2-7	ATSRDRDLEQY
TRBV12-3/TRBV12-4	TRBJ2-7	ASSFGMPYEQY
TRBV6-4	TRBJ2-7	ASGLGQGVLYEQY
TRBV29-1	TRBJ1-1	SVLDRKAF
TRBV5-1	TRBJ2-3	ASSLATLAGLASTDTQY
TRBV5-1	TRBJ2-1	ASSSGPRGLLGEQF
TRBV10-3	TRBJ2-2	AISLVGPVSGIDTGELF
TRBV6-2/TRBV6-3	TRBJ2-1	ASTFNLADEQF
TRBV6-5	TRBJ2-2	ASSSRTGSFNTGELF
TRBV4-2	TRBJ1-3	ASSKEGGNGGNTIY
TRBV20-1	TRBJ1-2	SARGMYGYT
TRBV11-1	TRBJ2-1	ASSSLSGRTSGAYNEQF
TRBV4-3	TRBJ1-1	ASSQMGPPEMAEAF
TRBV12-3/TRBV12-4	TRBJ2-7	ASSETEKPYEQY
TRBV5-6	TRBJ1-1	ASSSGTRLAF
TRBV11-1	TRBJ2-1	ASLTGAFHTYSYNEQF
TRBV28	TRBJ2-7	ASTLVGHVGEQY
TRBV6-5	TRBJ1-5	ASKPRILEDQPQH
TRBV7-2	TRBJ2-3	ASSFLAGEGSDTQY
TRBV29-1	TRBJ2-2	SVELWETGELF
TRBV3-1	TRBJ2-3	ASSLGQSDTQY
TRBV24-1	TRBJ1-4	ATKSRRNWEKLF
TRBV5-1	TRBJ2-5	ASSLGVQETQY
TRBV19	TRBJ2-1	ASSMRARRGEQF
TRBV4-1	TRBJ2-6	ASSRDGYLKKSGANVLT
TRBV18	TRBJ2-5	ASSPRSGSVLETQY
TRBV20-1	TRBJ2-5	CARDPGTGVEETQY
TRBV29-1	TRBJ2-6	SVQRDVGSGANVLT
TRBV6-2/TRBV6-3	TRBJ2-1	ASSRDYPSNEQF
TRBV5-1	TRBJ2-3	ASSEWDTDTQY